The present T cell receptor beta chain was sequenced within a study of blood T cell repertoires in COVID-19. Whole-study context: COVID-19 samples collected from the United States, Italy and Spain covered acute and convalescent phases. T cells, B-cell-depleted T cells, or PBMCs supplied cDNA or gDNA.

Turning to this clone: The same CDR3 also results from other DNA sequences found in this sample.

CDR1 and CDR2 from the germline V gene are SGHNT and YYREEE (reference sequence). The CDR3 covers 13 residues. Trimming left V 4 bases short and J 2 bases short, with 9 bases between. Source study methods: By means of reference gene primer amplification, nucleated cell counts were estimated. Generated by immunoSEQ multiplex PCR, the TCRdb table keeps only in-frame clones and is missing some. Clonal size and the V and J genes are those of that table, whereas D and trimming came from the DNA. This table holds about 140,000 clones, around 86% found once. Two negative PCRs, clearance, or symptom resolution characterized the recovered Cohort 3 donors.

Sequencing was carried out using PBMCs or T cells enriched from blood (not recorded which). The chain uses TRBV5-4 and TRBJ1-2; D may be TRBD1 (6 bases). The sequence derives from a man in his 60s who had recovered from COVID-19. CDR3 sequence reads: CASSPDRNYGYTF. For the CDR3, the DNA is TGTGCCAGCAGCCCGGACAGAAACTATGGCTACACCTTC.